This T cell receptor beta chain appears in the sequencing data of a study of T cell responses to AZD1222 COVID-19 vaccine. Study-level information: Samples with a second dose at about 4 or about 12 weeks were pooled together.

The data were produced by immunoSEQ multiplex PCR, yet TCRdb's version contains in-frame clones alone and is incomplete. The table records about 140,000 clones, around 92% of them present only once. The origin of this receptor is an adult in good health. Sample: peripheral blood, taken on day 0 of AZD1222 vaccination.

The CDR3 region has the DNA TGTGCCAGCAGCCCCCGGGACAGGGTCACCGGGGAGCTGTTTTTT. Residues: CASSPRDRVTGELFF. This chain connects TRBV7-2 to TRBJ2-2; 9 bases match TRBD1. Trimming at V came to 5 bases and at J to 4 bases, leaving 5 bases not matched to a gene. Germline values: CDR1 SGHTA, CDR2 FQGNSA. The CDR3 loop spans 15 amino acids. The full variable domain, rest sourced from reference TRBV7-2 and TRBJ2-2, is GAGVSQSPSNKVTEKGKDVELRCDPISGHTALYWYRQSLGQGLEFLIYFQGNSAPDKSGLPSDRFSAERTGGSVSTLTIQRTQQEDSAVYLCASSPRDRVTGELFFGEGSRLTVL.